These 22 T cell receptor beta chains were all obtained from the same sample, sequenced in a study of immune characterization of retroperitoneal liposarcoma (dated by TCRdb to about 2019). Libraries were constructed by PCR. The instrument was a NextSeq 500. In TCRdb, the public reads were trimmed at Q25 with fastp and aligned with MiXCR, with productive beta chains retained. Rows are unified per CDR3 protein, each entry keeping the most common DNA and genes. The sample contains some 2,200 distinct CDR3 sequences, roughly 42% of them found a single time. Around 39% of the sample is held by the ten biggest clonotypes. The source material was tumor tissue. Receptor source: a male donor with retroperitoneal liposarcoma.

V gene TRBV5-1 combines with J gene TRBJ2-3, with 10 nucleotides matching TRBD1. Germline V gene lookup returns CDR1 SGHRS and CDR2 YFSETQ. The CDR3 runs to 16 residues. V lost 4 bases and J lost 4; bases outside the gene matches: 9. CDR3 amino acids: CASSDEGTGDADTQYF. The CDR3 DNA reads as TGCGCCAGCAGCGATGAAGGGACAGGGGACGCAGATACGCAGTATTTT.

This clonotype occurred a few times. This chain uses TRBV6-1 with TRBJ2-2, with TRBD1 matching over 11 bases. The CDR3 has 14 residues. Germline V lookup: CDR1 MNHNS, CDR2 SASEGT. Trimming took 7 bases from V and 9 from J; bases not matched to a gene: 7. CDR3 in DNA: TGTGCCAGCATTCCGGACAGGGGGCGGAGGGAGCTGTTTTTT. It translates to CASIPDRGRRELFF.

This clonotype was seen once. J is TRBJ2-3 and V is TRBV6-8; TRBD2 is a possible D gene (6 bases). The assigned J gene may be wrong: the sequence end matches TRBJ2-7 better. The CDR3 length is 18 residues. Germline V gene data show CDR1 as MNHGY and CDR2 as SAAAGT. The CDR3 DNA sequence: TGTGCCAGCAGTACTATTACAGGTGACCTCGGGGGAAACTACGAGCAGTACTTC. It codes for CASSTITGDLGGNYEQYF.

The rearrangement uses TRBV6-5 and TRBJ2-1, with TRBD2 as a possible D gene (5 bases). The J call may not be correct, given that the DNA end is closer to TRBJ2-7. The length of the CDR3 is 15 residues. In germline, CDR1 is MNHEY, CDR2 SVGAGI. CDR3 sequence reads: CASSYGQRSSYEQYF. The CDR3 nucleotides are TGTGCCAGCAGTTACGGCCAGCGGAGCTCCTACGAGCAGTACTTC.

This chain uses TRBV6-6 with TRBJ2-5; D is possibly TRBD1 or TRBD2 (5 bases each). Germline lookup yields CDR1 MNHNY and CDR2 SVGAGI (reference sequence). V dropped 7 bases and J dropped 2 bases, with 8 bases sitting between them. There are 12 residues in the CDR3. The CDR3 sequence: CASKEGQETQYF. The CDR3 nucleotides are TGTGCCAGCAAAGAGGGGCAAGAGACCCAGTACTTC.

V gene TRBV6-6 combines with J gene TRBJ2-1; D is unresolved. The CDR3 contains 13 residues. V was pared by 2 bases and J by 6 bases, with 8 bases between. Germline-derived CDR1 and CDR2 are MNHNY and SVGAGI (reference sequence). The DNA for the CDR3 is TGTGCCAGCAGTTACCAGCAGTCCAATGAGCAGTTCTTC. Its translation: CASSYQQSNEQFF.

The J gene is TRBJ1-1, the V gene TRBV7-8; D is unresolved. The CDR3 sequence is 14 residues long. Per the germline V gene, CDR1 is SGHVS and CDR2 is FQNEAQ. Between the trimmed V and J ends, which lost 2 bases and 1 base, there was a span of 8 bases. The CDR3 sequence: CASSLLDPNTEAFF. CDR3 sequence (DNA): TGTGCCAGCAGCTTATTGGACCCGAACACTGAAGCTTTCTTT.

The chain is built from TRBV12-3 or TRBV12-4 and TRBJ2-1; D unclear. The better agreement between TRBJ2-7 and the DNA end casts doubt on the J call. The CDR3 sequence is 14 residues long. The DNA of the CDR3 is TGTGCCAGCAGTTCGACTGGCTCCTACAATGAGCAGTACTTC. This gives the protein CASSSTGSYNEQYF.

The V and J genes are TRBV6-1 and TRBJ2-4, with 9 bases matching TRBD2. The V segment lost 5 bases and the J segment 5 bases; nucleotides outside the gene matches: 4. CDR1 is MNHNS, CDR2 SASEGT, per germline. CDR3 length: 14 amino acids. The CDR3 region is CASSPLAGQNIQYF. Here the CDR3 DNA reads TGTGCCAGCAGTCCTCTAGCGGGACAAAACATTCAGTACTTC.

In its sample, this clonotype was seen a few times. This chain uses TRBV27 with TRBJ1-1, with D perhaps matching TRBD1 (6 bases). The CDR3 has 15 amino acids. The V end lost 5 bases, the J end lost 4 bases, and 17 bases lay between the germline ends. Germline V lookup: CDR1 MNHEY, CDR2 SMNVEV (reference sequence). The CDR3 DNA reads TGTGCCAGCAGTCCACAGACAGGCTATGTCACTGAAGCTTTCTTT. It yields the protein CASSPQTGYVTEAFF.

This clonotype was counted a few times. V and J are TRBV4-1 and TRBJ2-3; the match to TRBD2 covers 12 bases. The CDR3 extends over 20 amino acids. Losses at the gene ends were 0 bases for V and 1 base for J; bases not matched to a gene: 11. Per the germline V gene, CDR1 is MGHRA and CDR2 is YSYEKL. The CDR3: CASSQDVRLAGGGGTDTQYF. CDR3 coding DNA: TGCGCCAGCAGCCAAGATGTGCGTCTAGCGGGAGGGGGGGGCACAGATACGCAGTATTTT.

This chain links TRBV6-1 with TRBJ2-5; TRBD2 matches at 12 bases. The J segment lost 7 bases and the V segment lost 6 bases, leaving 12 bases of the junction unmatched. Germline V gene sequence: CDR1 MNHNS, CDR2 SASEGT. This CDR3 has 16 residues. This CDR3 is CASRLLAGGADATQYF. CDR3 in DNA: TGTGCCAGCAGGCTCCTAGCGGGAGGGGCTGATGCGACCCAGTACTTC.

With respect to this clonotype: The junction shows a germline mismatch at one end, possibly a read error. V is TRBV11-3 and J is TRBJ2-1, with a tentative D call TRBD2 (5 bases). The CDR3 sequence is 14 residues long. CDR1 is SGHNT and CDR2 is YENEEA in the germline V gene. CDR3 in amino acids: CASSSPGWGETQYF. The CDR3 nucleotides are TGTGCCAGCAGCTCCCCCGGCTGGGGAGAGACCCAGTATTTC. The variable domain in full, with the rest retrieved from reference TRBV11-3 and TRBJ2-1, is EAGVVQSPRYKIIEKKQPVAFWCNPISGHNTLYWYLQNLGQGPELLIRYENEEAVDDSQLPKDRFSAERLKGVDSTLKIQPAELGDSAVYLCASSSPGWGETQYFGPGTRLTVL.

This clonotype was detected a few times. V is TRBV6-1 and J is TRBJ2-1; TRBD2 matches at 8 bases. Per germline, CDR1 MNHNS and CDR2 SASEGT. With 6 bases clipped from V and 4 bases from J, the junction kept 8 bases outside the gene matches. The CDR3 has 15 amino acids. CDR3 in amino acids: CASSPGVAGYNEQFF. The CDR3 nucleotides read TGTGCCAGCAGCCCCGGGGTAGCGGGATACAATGAGCAGTTCTTC.

The chain joins TRBV11-1 to TRBJ2-1, with 10 bases identical to TRBD2. The germline V gene encodes CDR1 SGHAT and CDR2 FQDESV (reference sequence). The CDR3 length is 15 residues. Trimming at V came to 1 base and at J to 13 bases, leaving 10 bases not matched to a gene. CDR3: CASSLGLAGEETQFF. The CDR3 DNA sequence: TGTGCCAGCAGCTTAGGGCTAGCGGGAGAAGAGACCCAGTTCTTC.

In its sample, this clonotype was seen a few times. J is TRBJ1-2 and V is TRBV6-5; D possibly corresponds to TRBD1 (6 bases). Trimming left V 7 bases short and J 4 bases short, with 16 bases between. Germline V gene lookup returns CDR1 MNHEY and CDR2 SVGAGI. CDR3 length: 14 amino acids. The chain's CDR3 is CASTRGRGGYGYTF. CDR3 bases: TGTGCCAGCACCCGTGGCAGGGGCGGCTATGGCTACACCTTC.

This clonotype was seen only a few times. The rearrangement links TRBV6-1 to TRBJ2-1, with unresolved D. V was pared by 3 bases and J by 4 bases, with 7 bases between. CDR1 and CDR2 from the germline V gene are MNHNS and SASEGT. CDR3 length: 13 residues. DNA for the CDR3: TGTGCCAGCAGTGATAATGGATACAATGAGCAGTTCTTC. This translates into CASSDNGYNEQFF.

This clonotype is medium-sized by share. This rearrangement joins TRBV7-2 to TRBJ2-5; maybe TRBD1 (5 bases). V shed 3 bases and J shed 5 bases, with 13 bases lying between them. This CDR3 spans 14 amino acids. Per germline, CDR1 SGHTA and CDR2 FQGNSA. This CDR3 reads CASSLSGWSETQYF. CDR3 bases: TGTGCCAGCAGCTTGTCAGGGTGGTCCGAGACCCAGTACTTC.

This clonotype is labeled as large. The chain uses TRBV6-1 and TRBJ2-3, with 9 bases aligning to TRBD2. The CDR3 covers 15 residues. J lost 6 bases, V lost 3 bases, and 7 bases had no gene match. Per the germline V gene, CDR1 is MNHNS and CDR2 is SASEGT. The CDR3 here is CASSDQAGGSDTQYF. In nucleotides, the CDR3 is TGTGCCAGCAGTGATCAAGCGGGAGGTTCGGATACGCAGTATTTT.

The rearrangement links TRBV5-1 to TRBJ2-1; the match to TRBD2 covers 14 bases. The J call may be incorrect, as the DNA end agrees better with TRBJ2-7. The CDR3 extends over 14 amino acids. Germline CDR1 and CDR2: SGHRS and YFSETQ. CDR3 region: CASSPGLAGVEQYF. The CDR3 DNA follows: TGCGCCAGCAGCCCGGGACTAGCGGGAGTCGAGCAGTACTTC.

The V gene is TRBV6-1, the J gene TRBJ2-1; 10 bases are shared with TRBD1. The last part of the DNA fits TRBJ2-7 better; the J call may be wrong. Germline-derived CDR1 and CDR2 are MNHNS and SASEGT. The CDR3 extends over 16 amino acids. The CDR3: CASSEGPGTGEGEQYF. The CDR3 bases are TGTGCCAGCAGTGAAGGCCCCGGGACAGGGGAGGGCGAGCAGTACTTC.

This clonotype was observed a single time. This sequence joins TRBV23-1 and TRBJ2-4; D gene ambiguous. TRBV23-1 is an ORF, and what it does is uncertain. Between the trimmed V and J ends, which lost 0 bases and 0 bases, there was a span of 27 bases. The CDR3 is 22 amino acids. CDR3 sequence reads: CASSQSDSSLVGPSQAKNIQYF. In DNA form, the CDR3 reads TGCGCCAGCAGTCAATCCGATTCATCCCTAGTCGGCCCCTCTCAAGCCAAAAACATTCAGTACTTC.